The T cell receptor (beta chain) described here comes from a study of beta chain features in type 1 diabetes (dated by TCRdb to 2017 to 2018). With regard to the full study: Mean age, gender distribution, total cell number and subset yield did not differ between patients and healthy donors. Regulatory and stem cell-like memory subsets were obtained from only 8 patients and roughly 8 healthy donors, while naive and central memory subsets were obtained from all 30 or so donors. Across all samples, some 99 million sorted cells were examined, and cell number per subset correlated strongly with RNA yield. In the study, recently diagnosed type 1 diabetes patients and matched healthy donors were compared on the TCRB repertoires of their sorted circulating CD4+ T cell subsets.

A single peripheral blood draw of approximately 120 mL on average was collected from each donor into heparinised tubes. Naive, central memory, regulatory and stem cell-like memory CD4+ T cells were sorted on a BD FACSAria II using a panel including CD45RO, CCR7, CD25, CD127, CD95 and CD27. All sorted populations exceeded 98% purity. Right away, PBMCs were isolated by Lymphoprep density gradient centrifugation and were stained directly, with no culture step. To minimize batch effects, samples were stained and sorted in pairs, one healthy donor with one patient per experiment. The paper as a whole reports these results and caveats: Fewer insertions and more nucleotide deletions at VDJ recombination sites were observed in patients with type 1 diabetes, implying thymic rearrangement abnormalities. Naive, central memory and regulatory TCRB repertoires appeared more similar among patients than among healthy donors. Because small numbers of individuals were included in the HLA sub-analyses, any influence of HLA type on TCRB rearrangement was left unresolved. Sequencing cDNA rather than genomic DNA could over-represent highly expressing activated cells, although activation and CD3 levels did not differ between groups. PCR may preferentially amplify shorter templates, but because patient and control samples were amplified and corrected together, any resulting skew would affect both groups equally. Type 1 diabetes patients showed a moderate but significant shortening of TCRB CDR3 length in all four CD4+ subsets.

All of the isolated RNA was reverse transcribed with the High Capacity cDNA Reverse Transcription Kit, so expressed TCRB transcripts were sequenced. Deep immunoSEQ sequencing was performed on naive, central memory and regulatory T cell samples, with an average of roughly 3.6 million total reads per sample. Sorted cells were lysed in RLT buffer and RNA was extracted with DNase-treated RNeasy Micro or Mini kits, depending on cell number. To prevent cross-contamination, every cell subset was processed on its own, while patient and healthy donor samples were processed together. The immunoSEQ multiplex PCR was used to amplify TCRB sequences from cDNA, yielding 87-bp fragments that span the CDR3 region. Amplicons were sequenced on the Illumina HiSeq platform. The study's own analysis went as follows. Synthetic template baselines were used to correct PCR bias computationally, reads within Hamming distance 2 were collapsed, and singletons that could not be merged were discarded. Reads were aligned against IMGT so that V, D and J genes, CDR3 length and insertions or deletions at six rearrangement sites could be assigned. Within each subset, clonotype counts were normalized to sorted cell number, after which true diversity and Gini coefficients were computed with the tcR R package. The overlap coefficient, calculated on TCRB nucleotide sequences, was used to quantify repertoire sharing. Not all clones reach the TCRdb copy of this immuneACCESS table, which keeps in-frame sequences only. Checked studies attribute under half of the gap to unresolved V genes and leave the rest unexplained. Clonal size and the V and J genes are those of that table, whereas D and trimming came from the DNA. This sample comprises fewer than 65,000 clones, over 50% of them detected only once. Jointly, the top ten make up roughly 2% of the sample.

Comment on this clone: Its antigen specificity is not known. The record has no base qualities; no much larger clone is one base away.

The sequence was collected from a woman aged 18-29 years in good health. Sequencing was carried out using Tregs from blood. The label giving this sample's cell subset or site can be read as: regulatory CD4+ T cells.

The DNA reads TGTGCCAGCAGCTTGGGACAGATACACTATGGCTACACCTTC. Its protein reads: CASSLGQIHYGYTF. The rearrangement combines TRBV5-6 with TRBJ1-2, and perhaps TRBD1 as D gene, on 5 matching bases. CDR1 and CDR2 (SGHDT, YYEEEE) derive from the germline V gene. The CDR3 contains 14 residues, cysteine and phenylalanine counted. CDR3 DNA is the only sequence kept; it has 42 bases, read in frame from the first base. Deletion took 0 bases off V and 3 bases off J, with a span of 9 bases between the germline ends.